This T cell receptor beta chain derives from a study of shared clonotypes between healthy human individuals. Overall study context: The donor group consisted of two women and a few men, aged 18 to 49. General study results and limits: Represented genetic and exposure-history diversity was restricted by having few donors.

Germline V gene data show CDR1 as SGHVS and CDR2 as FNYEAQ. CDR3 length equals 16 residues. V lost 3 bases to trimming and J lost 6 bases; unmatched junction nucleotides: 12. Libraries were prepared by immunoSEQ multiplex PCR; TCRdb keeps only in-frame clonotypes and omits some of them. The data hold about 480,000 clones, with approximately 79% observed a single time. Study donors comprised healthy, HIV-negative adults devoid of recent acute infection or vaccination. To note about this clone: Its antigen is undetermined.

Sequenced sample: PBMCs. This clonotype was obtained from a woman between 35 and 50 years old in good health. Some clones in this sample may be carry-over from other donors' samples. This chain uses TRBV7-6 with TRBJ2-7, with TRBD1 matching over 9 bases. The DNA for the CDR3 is TGTGCCAGCAGCTTTCGGGGACAGGGTGAAGTTTCCGAGCAGTACTTC. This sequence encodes CASSFRGQGEVSEQYF.